These 21 T cell receptor beta chains were sequenced from one sample in a study of T cell changes during pregnancy in multiple sclerosis. Sequenced by immunoSEQ multiplex PCR; TCRdb stores in-frame clones only, minus some. The sample lists around 86,000 clones; approximately 92% were seen once. Sample: peripheral blood, taken in the first trimester of pregnancy. The receptor set was obtained from a female donor with multiple sclerosis, enrolled in a pregnancy study.

The chain carries TRBV29-1 and TRBJ2-3; perhaps TRBD1 as D (5 bases). The CDR3 is 12 amino acids. The ends were cut back, 7 bases at V and 6 bases at J, with 14 bases in the middle. Germline CDR1 reads SQVTM; CDR2 reads ANQGSEA. In DNA form, the CDR3 reads TGCAGCGCAGTTAGGACAACGGATACGCAGTATTTT. This translates into CSAVRTTDTQYF.

The chain combines TRBV5-1 with TRBJ2-1; no clear D. The CDR3 spans 16 residues. Trimming left V 5 bases short and J 10 bases short, with 25 bases between. Germline values: CDR1 SGHRS, CDR2 YFSETQ. This chain's CDR3 is CASRPVLVLLSGEQFF. For the CDR3, the DNA is TGCGCCAGCAGGCCAGTACTCGTCCTTTTATCCGGGGAGCAGTTCTTC.

The chain has TRBV5-1 and TRBJ2-5; 11 bases match TRBD2. The CDR3 length is 17 residues. The V segment lost 4 bases and the J segment 5 bases; nucleotides outside the gene matches: 13. The V gene's germline CDR1 is SGHRS and CDR2 YFSETQ. The CDR3 region is CASSAGLAGHRGETQYF. The DNA for the CDR3 is TGCGCCAGCAGCGCTGGACTAGCGGGCCACCGAGGTGAGACCCAGTACTTC.

The chain has TRBV28 and TRBJ1-1, with 11 bases fitting TRBD1. Germline V gives CDR1 MDHEN, CDR2 SYDVKM. The trim removed 3 bases at V and 1 base at J, leaving 4 bases unmatched. CDR3 length equals 16 residues. CDR3 in amino acids: CASSFSDRGRNTEAFF. CDR3 bases: TGTGCCAGCAGTTTCTCGGACAGGGGGCGGAACACTGAAGCTTTCTTT.

V and J are TRBV15 and TRBJ1-1, with 9 nucleotides matching TRBD1. Losses at the gene ends were 2 bases for V and 11 bases for J; bases not matched to a gene: 15. CDR1 LNHNV and CDR2 YYDKDF come from the germline V gene (reference sequence). CDR3 length equals 16 residues. Here the CDR3 reads CATSRTTTGGPVEAFF. CDR3 DNA sequence: TGTGCCACCAGCAGAACCACTACAGGGGGCCCGGTTGAGGCTTTCTTT.

The rearrangement joins TRBV7-3 to TRBJ2-6; possibly TRBD1 for D (5 bases). The CDR3 extends over 18 amino acids. Trimming removed 2 bases from V and 0 bases from J, with 14 bases in between. The germline V gene encodes CDR1 SGHTA and CDR2 FQGTGA. The CDR3 reads CASSLDLQASSGANVLTF. The CDR3 DNA reads TGTGCCAGCAGCTTAGATTTACAGGCCTCCTCTGGGGCCAACGTCCTGACTTTC.

The J gene is TRBJ2-5, the V gene TRBV19; D call uncertain. The CDR3 totals 14 residues. Germline CDR1 reads LNHDA; CDR2 reads SQIVND (reference sequence). V dropped 3 bases and J dropped 3 bases, with 11 bases sitting between them. The CDR3 reads CASSIGRKKETQYF. CDR3 in DNA: TGTGCCAGTAGTATCGGCAGGAAGAAAGAGACCCAGTACTTC.

This chain joins TRBV28 and TRBJ1-5; D not resolved. The length of the CDR3 is 17 residues. Germline assignment: CDR1 MDHEN and CDR2 SYDVKM. V was cut by 3 bases and J by 0 bases, with 15 bases left in between. The CDR3 nucleotides read TGTGCCAGCAGTTTTCCGTTTGGGAGGGATAGCAATCAGCCCCAGCATTTT. It specifies CASSFPFGRDSNQPQHF.

The gene calls are TRBV2 and TRBJ2-7; D remains unclear. This CDR3 is 11 amino acids long. Trimming took 7 bases from V and 4 from J, leaving 8 bases between them. Germline CDR1 and CDR2: SNHLY and FYNNEI. The CDR3 protein is CASTTVYEQYF. CDR3 DNA sequence: TGTGCCAGCACCACAGTATACGAGCAGTACTTC.

J is TRBJ2-3 and V is TRBV9; possibly TRBD2 for D (5 bases). V lost 0 bases, J lost 2 bases, and 13 bases lay in between. Germline values: CDR1 SGDLS, CDR2 YYNGEE. CDR3 size: 16 residues. The CDR3 DNA is TGTGCCAGCAGCGTAGGAGGTGCGGGTAACACAGATACGCAGTATTTT. Amino acid sequence: CASSVGGAGNTDTQYF.

With regard to this clone: At one boundary the junction diverges from the germline segment, which might be a read error. This chain connects TRBV5-4 to TRBJ2-7, with 8 bases fitting TRBD2. This CDR3 has 12 residues. Germline CDR1 and CDR2: SGHNT and YYREEE (reference sequence). The CDR3 reads CASSLAGGRGDF. DNA of the CDR3: TGTGCCAGCAGCTTAGCGGGCGGGCGGGGGGACTTC.

CDR3 nucleotide sequence: TGTGCCAGCTCCCCCCTGGACAGTTCCTACGAGCAGTACTTC. It yields the protein CASSPLDSSYEQYF. The chain is built from TRBV18 and TRBJ2-7; D is possibly TRBD1 (6 bases). The CDR3 runs 14 residues. The V end lost 6 bases, the J end lost 1 base, and 13 bases lay between the germline ends. Germline V CDR1 and CDR2: KGHSH, LQKENI.

The J gene is TRBJ2-7, the V gene TRBV11-2; 12 nucleotides line up with TRBD2. Germline V lookup: CDR1 SGHAT, CDR2 FQNNGV. J lost 6 bases, V lost 4 bases, and 7 bases had no gene match. This CDR3 comprises 15 residues. This CDR3 reads CASSSMLAGGLEQYF. The CDR3, as DNA: TGTGCCAGCAGCTCGATGCTAGCGGGAGGGCTCGAGCAGTACTTC.

The chain combines TRBV25-1 with TRBJ1-2; 8 nucleotides line up with TRBD1. J was trimmed by 6 bases and V by 6 bases; bases with no gene match: 3. From germline, CDR1 is MGHDK and CDR2 SYGVNS. The CDR3 contains 12 residues. In DNA, the CDR3 is TGTGCCAGCAGACAGGGGGGGGATGGCTACACCTTC. Translated: CASRQGGDGYTF.

The rearrangement uses TRBV7-9 and TRBJ2-7; D ambiguous. Germline V gene lookup returns CDR1 SEHNR and CDR2 FQNEAQ (reference sequence). Trimming stripped 1 base from V and 3 bases from J, with 10 bases between. The CDR3 consists of 14 residues. The CDR3 DNA is TGTGCCAGCAGCTTAGAACAGTTAAGCTACGAGCAGTACTTC. Amino acid sequence: CASSLEQLSYEQYF.

The CDR3 protein is CAWSVGQGSEAFF. In DNA, the CDR3 is TGTGCCTGGAGTGTAGGGCAGGGATCTGAAGCTTTCTTT. This chain joins TRBV30 and TRBJ1-1, with TRBD1 as a possible D gene (5 bases). The germline gives CDR1 GTSNPN, CDR2 SVGIG (reference sequence). This CDR3 has 13 residues. V was cut by 0 bases and J by 6 bases, with 11 bases left in between.

The V gene is TRBV7-6, the J gene TRBJ1-6; no firm D call. The CDR3 is made up of 17 amino acids. Per germline, CDR1 SGHVS and CDR2 FNYEAQ. Trimming pared 2 bases from V and 6 bases from J, leaving 17 bases between. The CDR3 DNA reads as TGTGCCAGCAGCTTAAATGCGGGAGGTCGGCGTAATTCACCCCTCCACTTT. It codes for CASSLNAGGRRNSPLHF.

The chain combines TRBV2 with TRBJ1-5, with a possible D match to TRBD1 (6 bases). Germline V gene sequence: CDR1 SNHLY, CDR2 FYNNEI. CDR3 length equals 14 residues. Trimming took off 2 bases at V and 5 bases at J, with 10 bases between the two ends. CDR3 nucleotides: TGTGCCAGCAGTGAACGGACAGACTATCAGCCCCAGCATTTT. As protein: CASSERTDYQPQHF.

This clone was seen a handful of times. The rearrangement links TRBV14 to TRBJ2-2, with TRBD2 matching over 11 bases. CDR1 is SGHDN, CDR2 FVKESK, per germline. This CDR3 comprises 16 residues. The trim removed 5 bases at V and 7 bases at J, leaving 9 bases unmatched. The CDR3 DNA reads TGTGCCAGCAGCAATGGACTACTAGCGGGGGTCGGGGAGCTGTTTTTT. Protein sequence: CASSNGLLAGVGELFF.

The CDR3: CASRAGLLKNTGELFF. The CDR3 bases are TGTGCCAGCAGAGCGGGACTACTAAAGAACACCGGGGAGCTGTTTTTT. The rearrangement uses TRBV27 and TRBJ2-2; 7 bases are shared with TRBD2. After removal of 6 bases from V and 1 base from J, the junction contained 8 bases not matched to a gene. The CDR3 length is 16 residues. From germline, CDR1 is MNHEY and CDR2 SMNVEV (reference sequence).

In this sample, this clone turned up once. The chain links TRBV10-3 to TRBJ1-1; D may be TRBD1 (5 bases). This CDR3 has 13 amino acids. Between the trimmed V and J ends, which lost 8 bases and 0 bases, there was a span of 10 bases. In germline, CDR1 is ENHRY, CDR2 SYGVKD. The DNA for the CDR3 is TGTGCCATCCGGGGGACTGTGAACACTGAAGCTTTCTTT. Encoded protein: CAIRGTVNTEAFF.